The rows below give T cell receptor beta chains drawn from one sample of a study of blood T cell repertoires in COVID-19. The method was immunoSEQ multiplex PCR; TCRdb's version includes in-frame clones alone and lacks a portion of them. The sample has about 250,000 clones; around 89% are singletons. Material for sequencing was PBMCs or T cells enriched from blood (not recorded which). These receptors were taken from a woman aged 45-65 years who had recovered from COVID-19. CDR3s include the opening cysteine and the closing phenylalanine or tryptophan. Each record gives: V gene, J gene, clone size, CDR3 protein. Expanded clones are given a class, and other clones once, few, many or no size at all.

TRBV29-1,TRBJ1-6,.,CSEGQAYSYNSPLHF
TRBV11-2,TRBJ2-1,.,CASSGRGGTSYNEQFF
TRBV3-1/TRBV3-2,TRBJ2-3,once,CASSQGLGGKADTQYF
TRBV7-2,TRBJ2-1,.,CASSMKQGVPYNEQFF
TRBV27,TRBJ2-7,.,CASSLKGGRTSYEQYF
TRBV28,TRBJ1-1,.,CASSSPGQGLAFF
TRBV4-1,TRBJ1-3,.,CASSPRGTGSSGNTIYF
TRBV27,TRBJ2-7,.,CASSTHRDPYEQYF
TRBV6-2/TRBV6-3,TRBJ2-5,once,CASSYSGANQETQYF
TRBV5-1,TRBJ2-5,.,CASSLGPGGRQETQYF
TRBV5-1,TRBJ2-1,.,CASSLIASLIDNEQFF
TRBV30,TRBJ1-4,.,CAWSVTGGAEKLFF
TRBV6-5,TRBJ1-1,.,CASRTLGTGYTEAFF
TRBV7-6,TRBJ2-5,.,CASSSTPGTSKTQYF
TRBV28,TRBJ1-1,.,CAIQGIWGTEAFF
TRBV30,TRBJ1-1,once,CAWSGTGYAEAFF
TRBV24-1,TRBJ2-2,.,CATSGQGNTGELFF
TRBV11-2,TRBJ1-4,few,CASSIQGATEKLFF
TRBV27,TRBJ1-5,.,CASSFRGQGASQPQHF
TRBV20-1,TRBJ1-6,.,CSAREGTPLHF
TRBV5-6,TRBJ1-1,.,CASSLAGNEAFF
TRBV28,TRBJ1-4,.,CASSQWDRGGSNEKLFF
TRBV12-1,TRBJ1-2,once,CASSFVKDRNYGYTF
TRBV16,TRBJ1-1,.,CASSPRDRGPLNTEAFF
TRBV9,TRBJ2-5,.,CASSATGQETQYF
TRBV24-1,TRBJ2-7,.,CATSDSGQSPYEQYF
TRBV19,TRBJ1-4,.,CASSTIEATNEKLFF
TRBV14,TRBJ2-7,.,CASSYRQGNSYEQYF
TRBV19,TRBJ1-1,.,CASIPGQANTEAFF
TRBV3-1/TRBV3-2,TRBJ2-1,.,CASTDRSSYNEQFF
TRBV6-2/TRBV6-3,TRBJ2-1,.,CASSTGGSYNEQFF
TRBV28,TRBJ1-1,.,CASSTVSRGQMNTEAFF
TRBV5-4,TRBJ2-1,.,CASSLSSGTSNEQFF
TRBV12-3/TRBV12-4,TRBJ1-5,.,CASSIAQGQPQHF
TRBV30,TRBJ1-1,.,CAWRPTTGTGNTEAFF
TRBV5-4,TRBJ1-1,.,CASSTTKQGRTEAFF
TRBV2,TRBJ2-1,once,CASRLAGVSYNEQFF
TRBV30,TRBJ2-7,.,CAWSSNAGTLYEQYF
TRBV7-8,TRBJ1-5,.,CASSLALGGNQPQHF
TRBV19,TRBJ1-2,.,CASNKGVDYGYTF
TRBV27,TRBJ1-6,.,CASSTSSYNSPLHF
TRBV6-5,TRBJ2-3,.,CASLDPGTGTDTQYF
TRBV7-9,TRBJ1-6,.,CASSQNSGETLHF
TRBV19,TRBJ2-1,.,CASSIPASSILYNEQFF
TRBV4-2,TRBJ1-4,.,CASSPDRRNEKLFF